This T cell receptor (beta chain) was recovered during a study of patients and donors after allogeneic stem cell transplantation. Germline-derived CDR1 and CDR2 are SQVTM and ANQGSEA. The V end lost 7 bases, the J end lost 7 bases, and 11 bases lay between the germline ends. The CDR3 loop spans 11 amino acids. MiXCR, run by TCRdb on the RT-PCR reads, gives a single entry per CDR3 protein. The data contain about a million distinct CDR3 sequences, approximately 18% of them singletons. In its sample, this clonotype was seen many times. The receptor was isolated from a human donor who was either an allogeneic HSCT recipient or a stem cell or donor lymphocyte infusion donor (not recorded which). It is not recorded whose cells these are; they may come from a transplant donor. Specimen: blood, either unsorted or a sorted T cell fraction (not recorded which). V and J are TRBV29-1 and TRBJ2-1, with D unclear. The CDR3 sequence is CSALKGNEQFF. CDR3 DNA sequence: TGCAGCGCCCTGAAGGGAAATGAGCAGTTCTTC.